These 28 T cell receptor beta chains were all obtained from the same sample, sequenced in a study of PD-1 blockade in mismatch repair-deficient tumors. The antigens of these receptors remain unknown. Time point in this sample: approximately 10-day in vitro stimulation with candidate neoantigen peptide 5. This table comes from immunoSEQ multiplex PCR, and its TCRdb copy is limited to in-frame clones, with some not included. The data show around 14,000 clones, roughly four fifths seen once. The sample here was cells cultured in vitro, taken from a patient treated with pembrolizumab. The receptors were gathered from an adult with mismatch repair-deficient cancer.

This sequence joins TRBV27 and TRBJ1-5; the match to TRBD1 covers 8 bases. V trimming: 1 base; J trimming: 6 bases; junction bases outside the gene matches: 5. This CDR3 is built from 15 residues. The germline V gene encodes CDR1 MNHEY and CDR2 SMNVEV (reference sequence). CDR3: CASSLLAGGTQPQHF. As DNA, the CDR3 is TGTGCCAGCAGTTTATTGGCAGGGGGCACTCAGCCCCAGCATTTT.

V and J are TRBV7-2 and TRBJ2-1; D uncertain. Germline V lookup: CDR1 SGHTA, CDR2 FQGNSA. Trimming left V 0 bases short and J 8 bases short, with 11 bases between. CDR3 length: 14 amino acids. CDR3 sequence reads: CASSLAYVVDEQFF. The CDR3 DNA reads TGTGCCAGCAGCTTAGCGTACGTGGTGGATGAGCAGTTCTTC.

This chain connects TRBV5-6 to TRBJ2-7; D is unclear. Germline V lookup: CDR1 SGHDT, CDR2 YYEEEE. The CDR3 extends over 14 amino acids. Trimming removed 1 base at V and 4 bases at J, with 12 bases between. As DNA, the CDR3 is TGTGCCAGCAGCTTGTTAAACTCCAGATACGAGCAGTACTTC. Protein product: CASSLLNSRYEQYF.

The chain carries TRBV19 and TRBJ1-1; D possibly corresponds to TRBD1 (5 bases). This CDR3 is built from 16 residues. The germline V gene has CDR1 LNHDA and CDR2 SQIVND (reference sequence). The V gene lost 10 bases and the J gene lost 4 bases, with 25 bases spanning the gap. Written as DNA, the CDR3 is TGTGCCACCACCCCGAGGGGCAGAGGCAAGGCCACTGAAGCTTTCTTT. Encoded protein: CATTPRGRGKATEAFF.

V usage is TRBV6-6 and J usage is TRBJ2-7; 9 bases line up with TRBD1. CDR3 length equals 13 residues. V lost 5 bases and J lost 4; bases outside the gene matches: 3. Per germline, CDR1 MNHNY and CDR2 SVGAGI (reference sequence). CDR3 sequence: CASSLGQGYEQYF. In DNA form, the CDR3 reads TGTGCCAGCAGTCTGGGACAGGGTTACGAGCAGTACTTC.

The chain employs TRBV4-2 and TRBJ2-7; D remains unclear. Germline CDR1 and CDR2: LGHNA and YNFKEQ. The CDR3 runs 13 residues. V lost 0 bases and J lost 4, with 7 bases in between. The DNA for the CDR3 is TGTGCCAGCAGCCAAGAGATCGGATACGAGCAGTACTTC. This sequence encodes CASSQEIGYEQYF.

The genes are TRBV9 and TRBJ2-2; TRBD2 matches at 7 bases. The CDR3 covers 15 residues. The germline V gene encodes CDR1 SGDLS and CDR2 YYNGEE. The junction had 8 bases not matched to a gene; V was cut back by 3 bases and J by 6 bases. CDR3 nucleotides: TGTGCCAGCAGCGCCTCTAGGCGGGAGTCCGGGGAGCTGTTTTTT. This sequence encodes CASSASRRESGELFF.

This sequence joins TRBV5-4 and TRBJ2-1; 7 bases fit TRBD2. CDR1 and CDR2 from the germline V gene are SGHNT and YYREEE (reference sequence). The length of the CDR3 is 16 residues. V shed 10 bases and J 4 bases; nucleotides not matched to a gene: 17. CDR3 nucleotide sequence: TGTGCCGGATCCGACGGGCTCCCCGGGGGGTACAATGAGCAGTTCTTC. Protein sequence: CAGSDGLPGGYNEQFF.

The V gene is TRBV11-1, the J gene TRBJ2-7, with TRBD2 matching 12 bases. Trimming at V came to 5 bases and at J to 5 bases, leaving 16 bases not matched to a gene. This CDR3 spans 18 amino acids. Per germline, CDR1 SGHAT and CDR2 FQDESV (reference sequence). The DNA of the CDR3 is TGTGCCAGCAGCCCGAAAATGAAAACTAGCGGGAGGACCCACGAGCAGTACTTC. This translates into CASSPKMKTSGRTHEQYF.

This sequence joins TRBV5-1 and TRBJ2-2; TRBD1 matches at 7 bases. The germline CDR1 and CDR2 sequences are SGHRS and YFSETQ. CDR3 length: 14 residues. V was pared by 5 bases and J by 1 base, with 2 bases of the junction left unmatched. In nucleotides, the CDR3 is TGCGCCAGCAGACGGACAGGGAACACCGGGGAGCTGTTTTTT. It specifies CASRRTGNTGELFF.

This rearrangement joins TRBV7-8 to TRBJ2-7, with 7 bases identical to TRBD2. Trimming took 5 bases from V and 9 from J; bases not matched to a gene: 7. Germline V gene sequence: CDR1 SGHVS, CDR2 FQNEAQ. This CDR3 is 12 amino acids long. Written as DNA, the CDR3 is TGTGCCAGCAGCAACCGCGGGAGAGGGCAGTACTTC. Residues: CASSNRGRGQYF.

This CDR3 is CSARGAETQYF. CDR3 sequence (DNA): TGCAGTGCTCGGGGGGCGGAGACCCAGTACTTC. The rearrangement uses TRBV20-1 and TRBJ2-5; TRBD2 is a possible D gene (7 bases). This CDR3 contains 11 residues. In germline, CDR1 is DFQATT, CDR2 SNEGSKA (reference sequence). V lost 5 bases to trimming and J lost 5 bases, with 9 bases between them.

V and J are TRBV5-1 and TRBJ2-2, with 11 bases that match TRBD2. The CDR3 loop spans 17 amino acids. The V gene end was trimmed by 0 bases and the J gene end by 7 bases; junction bases not matched to a gene: 8. Per germline, CDR1 SGHRS and CDR2 YFSETQ. The CDR3 DNA sequence: TGCGCCAGCAGCTTGGGGGCCCCGACTAGCGGGATCGGGGAGCTGTTTTTT. It codes for CASSLGAPTSGIGELFF.

The V gene is TRBV30, the J gene TRBJ2-7; tentatively, D is TRBD1 (6 bases). CDR1 is GTSNPN and CDR2 is SVGIG in the germline V gene (reference sequence). V was shortened by 2 bases and J by 0 bases, with 11 bases between the two germline ends. CDR3 size: 14 residues. CDR3 DNA sequence: TGTGCCTGGAGTACAGGGCTAAGCTCCTACGAGCAGTACTTC. Protein: CAWSTGLSSYEQYF.

The chain links TRBV18 to TRBJ2-2; 8 nucleotides match TRBD1. The germline V gene has CDR1 KGHSH and CDR2 LQKENI. The CDR3 contains 16 residues. The trim removed 3 bases at V and 3 bases at J, leaving 6 bases unmatched. The DNA of the CDR3 is TGTGCCAGCTCACCGGACAGGGTACGGGACACCGGGGAGCTGTTTTTT. Translation gives CASSPDRVRDTGELFF. Looking up the rest from reference TRBV18 and TRBJ2-2 gives the full variable domain: NAGVMQNPRHLVRRRGQEARLRCSPMKGHSHVYWYRQLPEEGLKFMVYLQKENIIDESGMPKERFSAEFPKEGPSILRIQQVVRGDSAAYFCASSPDRVRDTGELFFGEGSRLTVL.

This rearrangement joins TRBV27 to TRBJ2-1; maybe TRBD1 (5 bases). The CDR3 sequence is 14 residues long. Per the germline V gene, CDR1 is MNHEY and CDR2 is SMNVEV (reference sequence). The V and J ends lost 3 bases and 4 bases respectively, with 10 bases between them. The CDR3 loop reads CASSLTETYNEQFF. The CDR3 DNA reads TGTGCCAGCAGTTTGACAGAGACTTACAATGAGCAGTTCTTC.

CDR3 amino acids: CASSGNSYEQYF. The CDR3 bases are TGTGCCAGCAGCGGGAACTCCTACGAGCAGTACTTC. The chain links TRBV9 to TRBJ2-7; D unresolved. Germline V gene data show CDR1 as SGDLS and CDR2 as YYNGEE. This CDR3 region has 12 residues. Deletions cut 3 bases from V and 0 bases from J, with 4 bases between. Full variable domain (rest looked up from reference TRBV9 and TRBJ2-7): DSGVTQTPKHLITATGQRVTLRCSPRSGDLSVYWYQQSLDQGLQFLIQYYNGEERAKGNILERFSAQQFPDLHSELNLSSLELGDSALYFCASSGNSYEQYFGPGTRLTVT.

V and J are TRBV6-4 and TRBJ2-7, with 9 bases that match TRBD2. The ends lost 3 bases at V and 3 bases at J; junction bases unmatched: 0. From germline, CDR1 is MRHNA and CDR2 SNTAGT. The CDR3 length is 13 residues. The CDR3 spells CASSEREGYEQYF. CDR3 DNA: TGTGCCAGCAGTGAGCGGGAGGGCTACGAGCAGTACTTC.

The chain has TRBV29-1 and TRBJ1-5, with unresolved D. This CDR3 region has 13 residues. Per the germline V gene, CDR1 is SQVTM and CDR2 is ANQGSEA. V shed 0 bases and J shed 7 bases, with 10 bases lying between them. The CDR3 region is CSVEELVGQPQHF. CDR3 DNA sequence: TGCAGCGTTGAAGAACTGGTGGGCCAGCCCCAGCATTTT.

The rearrangement joins TRBV27 to TRBJ2-3, with D uncertain. This CDR3 is 14 amino acids long. The germline V gene has CDR1 MNHEY and CDR2 SMNVEV (reference sequence). The germline V and J ends were trimmed by 7 bases and 1 base, with 12 bases remaining between them. CDR3 amino acids: CASKKGTGTDTQYF. CDR3 in DNA: TGTGCCAGCAAAAAGGGAACGGGCACAGATACGCAGTATTTT.

The chain recombines TRBV2 with TRBJ2-2; TRBD2 matches 10 bases. Germline lookup yields CDR1 SNHLY and CDR2 FYNNEI. CDR3 length: 16 residues. The ends lost 7 bases at V and 5 bases at J; junction bases unmatched: 10. CDR3 region: CASISPLAGETGELFF. CDR3 in DNA: TGTGCCAGCATCAGTCCTCTAGCGGGAGAGACCGGGGAGCTGTTTTTT.

CDR3 sequence: CASSSRLVPGDTQYF. The CDR3 nucleotides are TGTGCCAGCAGCTCCAGACTAGTCCCGGGTGATACGCAGTATTTT. The chain employs TRBV9 and TRBJ2-3; TRBD2 is a possible D gene (6 bases). Germline assignment: CDR1 SGDLS and CDR2 YYNGEE. This CDR3 contains 15 residues. Trimming removed 4 bases at V and 6 bases at J, with 18 bases between.

The V gene is TRBV4-1, the J gene TRBJ2-7; 11 bases align to TRBD2. The length of the CDR3 is 16 residues. Per germline, CDR1 MGHRA and CDR2 YSYEKL. V gave up 2 bases and J gave up 6 bases; unmatched junction bases: 9. The CDR3 nucleotides are TGCGCCAGCAGCCAATATACTAGCGGGAGTGTCGGCGAGCAGTACTTC. Encoded protein: CASSQYTSGSVGEQYF.

The V call is TRBV13, the J call TRBJ2-3; D may correspond to TRBD1 or TRBD2 (5 bases each). The germline V gene has CDR1 PRHDT and CDR2 FYEKMQ (reference sequence). CDR3 length equals 16 residues. V lost 4 bases and J lost 4, with 18 bases in between. CDR3 protein: CASSSPGDPWADTQYF. The CDR3 nucleotides read TGTGCCAGCAGCTCACCCGGGGACCCTTGGGCAGATACGCAGTATTTT.

The chain uses TRBV9 and TRBJ2-5, with D perhaps TRBD2 (6 bases). The V and J ends lost 0 bases and 3 bases respectively, with 6 bases between them. Germline assignment: CDR1 SGDLS and CDR2 YYNGEE. The CDR3 spans 13 residues. As DNA, the CDR3 is TGTGCCAGCAGCGTAGCTAGCGAAGAGACCCAGTACTTC. Amino acids: CASSVASEETQYF.

The chain recombines TRBV27 with TRBJ2-1; TRBD2 matches at 10 bases. CDR1 is MNHEY, CDR2 SMNVEV, per germline (reference sequence). This CDR3 contains 16 residues. Trimming removed 4 bases from V and 7 bases from J; junction bases left unmatched: 10. CDR3 loop: CASSSRSGRIRNEQFF. CDR3 DNA sequence: TGTGCCAGCAGTTCACGTAGCGGGAGGATTAGGAATGAGCAGTTCTTC.

The gene calls are TRBV11-2 and TRBJ2-1; 10 bases are shared with TRBD2. The CDR3 loop spans 17 amino acids. Losses at the gene ends were 0 bases for V and 3 bases for J; bases not matched to a gene: 5. Germline-derived CDR1 and CDR2 are SGHAT and FQNNGV. CDR3 coding DNA: TGTGCCAGCAGCTTAGATCGTCGACTAGCGGGCTACAATGAGCAGTTCTTC. Encoded protein: CASSLDRRLAGYNEQFF.

The chain carries TRBV5-4 and TRBJ2-2; D unresolved. In germline, CDR1 is SGHNT, CDR2 YYREEE (reference sequence). The V end lost 4 bases, the J end lost 2 bases, and 9 bases lay between the germline ends. This CDR3 spans 14 amino acids. CDR3 nucleotides: TGTGCCAGCAGCCTACAGACTAACACCGGGGAGCTGTTTTTT. It yields the protein CASSLQTNTGELFF.